This T cell receptor beta chain was obtained from a study of shared clonotypes between healthy human individuals. Naive CD45RA+ and memory CD45RA-negative subsets were split from CD4+ cells. Profiling relied on immunoSEQ multiplex PCR, and the TCRdb table lists in-frame clones only, not all of them. The table has more than 1.2 million clones, approximately 98.5% seen once. The length of the CDR3 is 14 residues. The J segment lost 6 bases and the V segment lost 5 bases, leaving 6 bases of the junction unmatched. Looked up from germline, CDR1 is MNHEY and CDR2 is SVGAGI. The sequenced sample consisted of naive CD4+ T cells sorted from blood. Subset of the sample: CD45RA+ positively selected. This rearrangement joins TRBV6-5 to TRBJ1-1, with 10 bases matching TRBD1. The TCR was taken from a young man in good health. The CDR3 coding sequence is TGTGCCAGCAGTGCTCGGACAGGGGGATCTGAAGCTTTCTTT. The encoded protein is CASSARTGGSEAFF.